A single sample is the source of the 21 T cell receptor beta chains below, sequenced in a study of TIL therapy for anti-PD-1-resistant metastatic lung cancer (dated by TCRdb to the early 2020s). The time point label, as the study defines it: pre-treatment sample, taken before nivolumab and TIL therapy. Excised metastases, mostly pleural nodules or supraclavicular lymph nodes, were used as baseline tumor samples and were taken from the same resection from which TIL were grown. Using bias-controlled multiplex PCR with the immunoSEQ v3 hsTCRB kit, the TCR beta CDR3 regions were amplified from genomic DNA. Held by TCRdb, this immuneACCESS table contains in-frame sequences only and omits some clones. Under half of the omission traces to an unresolved V gene where checked; the cause of the rest is unknown. This sample gives tens of thousands of clones in total; 60% to 70% of them show up just once. Roughly 15% of the sample is in the top ten clones.

The material was tumor tissue, obtained at baseline. These receptors originate from a woman aged 30 to 85 with non-small cell lung cancer.

The chain links TRBV5-8 to TRBJ1-4, with a tentative D call TRBD1 (6 bases). CDR1 and CDR2 (germline): SGHTS, YDEGEE. The CDR3 has 16 residues. Trimming removed 3 bases at V and 3 bases at J, with 15 bases between. The CDR3 here is CASSSGTTRPNEKLFF. CDR3 bases: TGTGCCAGCAGCTCCGGGACAACTCGACCTAATGAAAAACTGTTTTTT.

The chain has TRBV6-5 and TRBJ1-1; the match to TRBD1 covers 7 bases. The CDR3 is 12 residues long. The J segment lost 8 bases and the V segment lost 6 bases, leaving 6 bases of the junction unmatched. Germline V CDR1 and CDR2: MNHEY, SVGAGI. CDR3 residues: CASRRTGAEAFF. In DNA form, the CDR3 reads TGTGCCAGCAGAAGAACAGGGGCAGAAGCTTTCTTT.

CDR3 in amino acids: CASSRTAGGELFF. Written as DNA, the CDR3 is TGTGCCAGCAGTCGGACAGCGGGCGGGGAGCTGTTTTTT. The chain recombines TRBV7-2 with TRBJ2-2; the D gene could be TRBD1 or TRBD2 (6 bases each). CDR1 and CDR2 from the germline V gene are SGHTA and FQGNSA. V was cut by 6 bases and J by 7 bases, with 12 bases left in between. This CDR3 is built from 13 residues.

V gene TRBV18 combines with J gene TRBJ2-7, with 12 positions matching TRBD1. The CDR3 contains 14 residues. V was pared by 6 bases and J by 6 bases, with 6 bases of the junction left unmatched. Per the germline V gene, CDR1 is KGHSH and CDR2 is LQKENI. The CDR3 reads CASSPGTGGSEQYF. CDR3 coding DNA: TGTGCCAGCTCTCCCGGGACAGGGGGCAGCGAGCAGTACTTC.

This chain uses TRBV15 with TRBJ2-7, with 10 bases aligning to TRBD2. The CDR3 covers 19 residues. V gave up 0 bases and J gave up 4 bases; unmatched junction bases: 15. Germline CDR1 LNHNV, CDR2 YYDKDF (reference sequence). CDR3 nucleotides: TGTGCCACCAGCAGAGATCGCCCTTCCGGGACTAGCGCGTTATACGAGCAGTACTTC. Protein product: CATSRDRPSGTSALYEQYF.

This chain uses TRBV30 with TRBJ2-7; possible D gene TRBD2, 5 bases. The CDR3 extends over 15 amino acids. In germline, CDR1 is GTSNPN, CDR2 SVGIG (reference sequence). V was clipped by 0 bases and J by 2 bases, with 14 bases between them. CDR3 sequence: CAWSVPGKTAYEQYF. The CDR3 coding sequence is TGTGCCTGGAGTGTACCCGGGAAAACGGCCTACGAGCAGTACTTC.

The rearrangement joins TRBV6-1 to TRBJ1-1, with D possibly being TRBD1 (5 bases). The CDR3 is 14 residues long. Germline-derived CDR1 and CDR2 are MNHNS and SASEGT. The germline V and J ends were trimmed by 6 bases and 4 bases, with 15 bases remaining between them. DNA for the CDR3: TGTGCCAGCAGGGCAGAGGGGCTGATCACTGAAGCTTTCTTT. Protein product: CASRAEGLITEAFF.

The chain uses TRBV6-6 and TRBJ1-1, with a weak D call TRBD1 (6 bases). Germline CDR1 is MNHNY and CDR2 is SVGAGI (reference sequence). Trimming removed 2 bases at V and 1 base at J, with 8 bases between. The CDR3 covers 14 residues. This chain's CDR3 is CASSYTGQNTEAFF. CDR3 sequence (DNA): TGTGCCAGCAGTTACACAGGGCAGAACACTGAAGCTTTCTTT.

This rearrangement joins TRBV7-2 to TRBJ2-7; 7 bases align to TRBD1. Trimming took 1 base from V and 5 from J; bases not matched to a gene: 8. The CDR3 contains 15 residues. CDR1 SGHTA and CDR2 FQGNSA come from the germline V gene. As DNA, the CDR3 is TGTGCCAGCAGCTTAGGGGGGTACAGGGGTAACGAGCAGTACTTC. This translates into CASSLGGYRGNEQYF.

Only a few counts were recorded for this clone. The rearrangement joins TRBV7-8 to TRBJ1-1, with TRBD1 matching over 12 bases. Germline V gives CDR1 SGHVS, CDR2 FQNEAQ. The CDR3 consists of 16 residues. V trimming: 4 bases; J trimming: 6 bases; junction bases outside the gene matches: 9. The CDR3 is CASSSGTGGLLAEAFF. The CDR3 DNA reads as TGTGCCAGCAGCTCCGGGACAGGGGGCTTATTGGCTGAAGCTTTCTTT.

This sequence joins TRBV4-2 and TRBJ2-5, with D possibly TRBD1 on 6 matching bases. Trimming shortened V by 6 bases and J by 1 base, and 9 bases separated the two germline ends. The CDR3 spans 13 residues. Germline V gives CDR1 LGHNA, CDR2 YNFKEQ. The CDR3 DNA sequence: TGTGCCAGCAGGGGGGCTACCCAAGAGACCCAGTACTTC. Protein sequence: CASRGATQETQYF.

The gene calls are TRBV5-5 and TRBJ2-7; 7 bases are shared with TRBD1. Unmatched junction bases numbered 9, after V lost 0 bases and J lost 6 bases. Germline CDR1 is SGHKS and CDR2 is YYEKEE (reference sequence). The CDR3 has 15 amino acids. DNA for the CDR3: TGTGCCAGCAGCTTGGAAGGGGGCCTTTCGGGCGAGCAGTACTTC. Its protein product is CASSLEGGLSGEQYF.

V and J are TRBV6-5 and TRBJ2-2; TRBD2 matches at 12 bases. CDR1 and CDR2 from the germline V gene are MNHEY and SVGAGI. The junction had 1 base not matched to a gene; V was cut back by 2 bases and J by 6 bases. This CDR3 spans 15 amino acids. The CDR3 coding sequence is TGTGCCAGCAGTTACGGACTAGCGGGACCCGGGGAGCTGTTTTTT. Translation: CASSYGLAGPGELFF.

This chain joins TRBV5-4 and TRBJ2-2; D is perhaps TRBD2 (6 bases). The CDR3 spans 15 residues. From germline, CDR1 is SGHNT and CDR2 YYREEE (reference sequence). V was clipped by 2 bases and J by 1 base, with 9 bases between them. CDR3: CASSFGGKNTGELFF. DNA of the CDR3: TGTGCCAGCAGCTTCGGCGGGAAGAACACCGGGGAGCTGTTTTTT.

This clone was recorded only once. V and J are TRBV19 and TRBJ2-5, with D tentatively TRBD1 (5 bases). CDR3 length equals 14 residues. Germline CDR1 and CDR2: LNHDA and SQIVND (reference sequence). V was clipped by 3 bases and J by 5 bases, with 13 bases between them. The CDR3 loop is CASSISAGRETQYF. In nucleotides, the CDR3 is TGTGCCAGTAGTATCTCAGCAGGGCGGGAGACCCAGTACTTC.

The CDR3 DNA is TGTGCCAGCAGCTTGACTAGCGGGAGCTACGAGCAGTACTTC. This sequence encodes CASSLTSGSYEQYF. The chain links TRBV11-2 to TRBJ2-7; 12 bases line up with TRBD2. Germline V gene data show CDR1 as SGHAT and CDR2 as FQNNGV. The J segment lost 3 bases and the V segment lost 3 bases, leaving 0 bases of the junction unmatched. The CDR3 runs to 14 residues.

The chain uses TRBV2 and TRBJ1-2; no definite D call. The CDR3 sequence is 11 residues long. Germline V gene sequence: CDR1 SNHLY, CDR2 FYNNEI. V shed 6 bases and J shed 5 bases, with 7 bases lying between them. This CDR3 is CASRSDYGYTF. CDR3 sequence (DNA): TGTGCCAGCAGGTCAGATTATGGCTACACCTTC.

The gene calls are TRBV27 and TRBJ1-5; no clear D. CDR1 and CDR2 (germline): MNHEY, SMNVEV (reference sequence). The CDR3 extends over 16 amino acids. Trimming took off 5 bases at V and 2 bases at J, with 16 bases between the two ends. The CDR3 reads CASSPRAAIGNQPQHF. CDR3 nucleotide sequence: TGTGCCAGCAGTCCACGGGCGGCAATCGGCAATCAGCCCCAGCATTTT.

The chain recombines TRBV19 with TRBJ2-2, with D tentatively TRBD1 (6 bases). CDR1 and CDR2 from the germline V gene are LNHDA and SQIVND (reference sequence). The V end lost 0 bases, the J end lost 1 base, and 9 bases lay between the germline ends. The CDR3 contains 16 residues. The CDR3 loop is CASSIETGMNTGELFF. The CDR3 bases are TGTGCCAGTAGTATAGAAACAGGGATGAACACCGGGGAGCTGTTTTTT.

This clone was observed a handful of times. This rearrangement joins TRBV28 to TRBJ2-7; 13 bases line up with TRBD2. V lost 6 bases, J lost 5 bases, and 7 bases stayed unmatched. The CDR3 sequence is 15 residues long. Germline V gene lookup returns CDR1 MDHEN and CDR2 SYDVKM. The CDR3 reads CASSFRTSGSDEQYF. DNA for the CDR3: TGTGCCAGCAGCTTTAGGACTAGCGGGAGCGACGAGCAGTACTTC.

The chain carries TRBV4-1 and TRBJ2-5; D is ambiguous. The CDR3 loop spans 16 amino acids. The V gene lost 4 bases and the J gene lost 4 bases, with 19 bases spanning the gap. Per the germline V gene, CDR1 is MGHRA and CDR2 is YSYEKL. CDR3 in amino acids: CASSLRGNSLRETQYF. In nucleotides, the CDR3 is TGCGCCAGCAGCCTACGCGGTAATAGCCTCCGAGAGACCCAGTACTTC.